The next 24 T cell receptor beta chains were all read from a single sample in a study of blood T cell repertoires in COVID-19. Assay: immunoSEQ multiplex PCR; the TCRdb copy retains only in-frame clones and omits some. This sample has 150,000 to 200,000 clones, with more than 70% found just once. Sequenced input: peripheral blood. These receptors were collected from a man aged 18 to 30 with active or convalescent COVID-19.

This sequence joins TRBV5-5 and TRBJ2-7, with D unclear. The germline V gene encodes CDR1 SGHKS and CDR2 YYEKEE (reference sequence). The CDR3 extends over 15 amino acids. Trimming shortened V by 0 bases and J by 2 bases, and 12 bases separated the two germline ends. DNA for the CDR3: TGTGCCAGCAGCTTGGGAAGAGGATCCACCTACGAGCAGTACTTC. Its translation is CASSLGRGSTYEQYF.

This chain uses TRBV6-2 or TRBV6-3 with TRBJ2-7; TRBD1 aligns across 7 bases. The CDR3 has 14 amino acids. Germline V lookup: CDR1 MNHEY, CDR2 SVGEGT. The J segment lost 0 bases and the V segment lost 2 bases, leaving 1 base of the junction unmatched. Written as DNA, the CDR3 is TGTGCCAGCAGTTACGGGGACAGCTCCTACGAGCAGTACTTC. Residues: CASSYGDSSYEQYF.

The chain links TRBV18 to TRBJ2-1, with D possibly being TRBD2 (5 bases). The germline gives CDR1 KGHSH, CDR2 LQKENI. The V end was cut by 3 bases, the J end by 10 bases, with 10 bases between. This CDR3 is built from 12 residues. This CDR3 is CASSPRRAEQFF. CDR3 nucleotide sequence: TGTGCCAGCTCACCTAGGCGGGCCGAGCAGTTCTTC. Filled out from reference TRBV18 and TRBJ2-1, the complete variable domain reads NAGVMQNPRHLVRRRGQEARLRCSPMKGHSHVYWYRQLPEEGLKFMVYLQKENIIDESGMPKERFSAEFPKEGPSILRIQQVVRGDSAAYFCASSPRRAEQFFGPGTRLTVL.

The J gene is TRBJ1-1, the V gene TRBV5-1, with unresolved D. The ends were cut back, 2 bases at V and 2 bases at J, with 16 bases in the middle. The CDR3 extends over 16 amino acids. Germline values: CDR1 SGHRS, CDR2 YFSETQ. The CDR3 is CASSFTLRQSNTEAFF. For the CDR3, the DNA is TGCGCCAGCAGCTTCACTTTGAGGCAGAGTAACACTGAAGCTTTCTTT.

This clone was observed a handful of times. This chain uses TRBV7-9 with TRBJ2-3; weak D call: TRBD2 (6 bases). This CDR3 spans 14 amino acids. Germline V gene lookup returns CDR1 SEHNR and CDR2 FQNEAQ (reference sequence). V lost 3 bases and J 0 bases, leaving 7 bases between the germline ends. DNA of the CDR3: TGTGCCAGCAGCTTGAGCGGGAGCACAGATACGCAGTATTTT. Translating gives CASSLSGSTDTQYF.

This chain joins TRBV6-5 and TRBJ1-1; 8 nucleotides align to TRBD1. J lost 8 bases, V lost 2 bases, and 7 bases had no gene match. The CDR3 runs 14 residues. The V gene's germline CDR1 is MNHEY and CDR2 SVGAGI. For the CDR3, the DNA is TGTGCCAGCAGTTACCCCTCCGGACAGGGAGAAGCTTTCTTT. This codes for CASSYPSGQGEAFF.

In DNA, the CDR3 is TGTGCCAGCAGGGTCGGACAGAATAGCAATCAGCCCCAGCATTTT. It specifies CASRVGQNSNQPQHF. The V gene is TRBV2, the J gene TRBJ1-5; maybe TRBD1 (6 bases). V lost 6 bases to trimming and J lost 0 bases, with 12 bases between them. The germline gives CDR1 SNHLY, CDR2 FYNNEI. This CDR3 has 15 amino acids. Drawing the rest from reference TRBV2 and TRBJ1-5, the complete variable domain is EPEVTQTPSHQVTQMGQEVILRCVPISNHLYFYWYRQILGQKVEFLVSFYNNEISEKSEIFDDQFSVERPDGSNFTLKIRSTKLEDSAMYFCASRVGQNSNQPQHFGDGTRLSIL.

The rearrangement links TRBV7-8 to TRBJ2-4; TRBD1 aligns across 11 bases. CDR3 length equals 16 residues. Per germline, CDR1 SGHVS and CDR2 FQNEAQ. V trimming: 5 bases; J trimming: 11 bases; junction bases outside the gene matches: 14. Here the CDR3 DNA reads TGTGCCAGCAGCCTAAGCCACGGACAGGGGGCTTCATTTCAGTACTTC. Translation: CASSLSHGQGASFQYF.

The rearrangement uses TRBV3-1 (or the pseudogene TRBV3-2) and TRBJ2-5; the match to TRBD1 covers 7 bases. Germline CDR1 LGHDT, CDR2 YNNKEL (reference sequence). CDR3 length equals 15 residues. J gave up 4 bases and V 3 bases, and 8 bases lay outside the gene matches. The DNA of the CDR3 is TGTGCCAGCAGCCACTCTACTCCAGGGGGAGAGACCCAGTACTTC. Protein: CASSHSTPGGETQYF.

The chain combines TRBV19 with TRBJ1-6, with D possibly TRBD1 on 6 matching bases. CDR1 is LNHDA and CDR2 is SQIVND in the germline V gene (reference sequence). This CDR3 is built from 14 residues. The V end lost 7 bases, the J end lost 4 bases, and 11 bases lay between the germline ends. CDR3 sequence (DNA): TGTGCCAGTAACGTAGGACAGTATAATTCACCCCTCCACTTT. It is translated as CASNVGQYNSPLHF. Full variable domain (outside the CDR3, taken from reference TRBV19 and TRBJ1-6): DGGITQSPKYLFRKEGQNVTLSCEQNLNHDAMYWYRQDPGQGLRLIYYSQIVNDFQKGDIAEGYSVSREKKESFPLTVTSAQKNPTAFYLCASNVGQYNSPLHFGNGTRLTVT.

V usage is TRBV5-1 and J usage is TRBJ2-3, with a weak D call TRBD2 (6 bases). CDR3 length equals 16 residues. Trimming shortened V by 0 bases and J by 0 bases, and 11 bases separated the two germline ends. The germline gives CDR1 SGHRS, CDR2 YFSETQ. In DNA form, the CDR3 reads TGCGCCAGCAGCTTGGCCGGCGGACTAAGCACAGATACGCAGTATTTT. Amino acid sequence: CASSLAGGLSTDTQYF. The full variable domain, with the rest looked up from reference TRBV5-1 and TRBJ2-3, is KAGVTQTPRYLIKTRGQQVTLSCSPISGHRSVSWYQQTPGQGLQFLFEYFSETQRNKGNFPGRFSGRQFSNSRSEMNVSTLELGDSALYLCASSLAGGLSTDTQYFGPGTRLTVL.

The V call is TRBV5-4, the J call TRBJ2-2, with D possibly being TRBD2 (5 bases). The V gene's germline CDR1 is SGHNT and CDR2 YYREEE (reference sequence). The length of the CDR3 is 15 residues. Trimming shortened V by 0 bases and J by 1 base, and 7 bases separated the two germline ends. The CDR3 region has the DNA TGTGCCAGCAGCTTGGTAGGGAGGAACACCGGGGAGCTGTTTTTT. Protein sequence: CASSLVGRNTGELFF. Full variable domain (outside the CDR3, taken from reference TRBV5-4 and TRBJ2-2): ETGVTQSPTHLIKTRGQQVTLRCSSQSGHNTVSWYQQALGQGPQFIFQYYREEENGRGNFPPRFSGLQFPNYSSELNVNALELDDSALYLCASSLVGRNTGELFFGEGSRLTVL.

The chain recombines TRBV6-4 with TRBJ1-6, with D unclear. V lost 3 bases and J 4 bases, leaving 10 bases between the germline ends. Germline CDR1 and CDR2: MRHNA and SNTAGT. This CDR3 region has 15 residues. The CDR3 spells CASSDSTEYNSPLHF. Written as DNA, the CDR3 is TGTGCCAGCAGTGATTCCACAGAATATAATTCACCCCTCCACTTT.

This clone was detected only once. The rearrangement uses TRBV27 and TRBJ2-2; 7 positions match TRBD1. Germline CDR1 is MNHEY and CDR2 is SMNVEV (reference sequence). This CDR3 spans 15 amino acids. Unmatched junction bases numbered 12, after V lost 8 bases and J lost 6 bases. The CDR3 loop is CASGWDRGRPGELFF. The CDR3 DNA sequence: TGTGCCAGCGGGTGGGACAGAGGTCGACCCGGGGAGCTGTTTTTT.

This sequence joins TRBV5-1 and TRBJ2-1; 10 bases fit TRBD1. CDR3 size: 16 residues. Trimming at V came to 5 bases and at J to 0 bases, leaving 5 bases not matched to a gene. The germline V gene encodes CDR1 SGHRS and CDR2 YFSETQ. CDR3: CASSRTGGNSYNEQFF. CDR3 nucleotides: TGCGCCAGCAGTCGGACAGGGGGAAACTCCTACAATGAGCAGTTCTTC. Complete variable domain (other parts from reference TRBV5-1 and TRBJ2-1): KAGVTQTPRYLIKTRGQQVTLSCSPISGHRSVSWYQQTPGQGLQFLFEYFSETQRNKGNFPGRFSGRQFSNSRSEMNVSTLELGDSALYLCASSRTGGNSYNEQFFGPGTRLTVL.

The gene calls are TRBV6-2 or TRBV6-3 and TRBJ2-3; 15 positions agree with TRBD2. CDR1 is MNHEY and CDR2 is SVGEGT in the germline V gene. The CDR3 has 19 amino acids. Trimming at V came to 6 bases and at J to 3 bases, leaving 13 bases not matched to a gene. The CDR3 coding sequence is TGTGCCAGCAGCTATCTCCCGGGACTAGCGGGAGGATCAACAGATACGCAGTATTTT. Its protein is CASSYLPGLAGGSTDTQYF.

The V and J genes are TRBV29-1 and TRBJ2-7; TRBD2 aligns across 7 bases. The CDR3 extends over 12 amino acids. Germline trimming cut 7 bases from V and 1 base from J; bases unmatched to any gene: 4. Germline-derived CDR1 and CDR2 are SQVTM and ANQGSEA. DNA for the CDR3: TGCAGCGGGGCTAGCGGATCCTACGAGCAGTACTTC. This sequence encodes CSGASGSYEQYF.

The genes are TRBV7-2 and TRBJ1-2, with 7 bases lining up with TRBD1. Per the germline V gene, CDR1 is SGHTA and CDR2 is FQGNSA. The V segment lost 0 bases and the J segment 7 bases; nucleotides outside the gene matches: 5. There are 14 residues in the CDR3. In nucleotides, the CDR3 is TGTGCCAGCAGCTTAGCGTGGTCAGGGGGTGGCTACACCTTC. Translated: CASSLAWSGGGYTF.

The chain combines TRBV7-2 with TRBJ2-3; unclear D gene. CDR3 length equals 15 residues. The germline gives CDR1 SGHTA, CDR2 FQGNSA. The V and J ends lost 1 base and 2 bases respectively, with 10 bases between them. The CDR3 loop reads CASSLGLSHTDTQYF. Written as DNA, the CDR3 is TGTGCCAGCAGCTTAGGTCTAAGCCACACAGATACGCAGTATTTT.

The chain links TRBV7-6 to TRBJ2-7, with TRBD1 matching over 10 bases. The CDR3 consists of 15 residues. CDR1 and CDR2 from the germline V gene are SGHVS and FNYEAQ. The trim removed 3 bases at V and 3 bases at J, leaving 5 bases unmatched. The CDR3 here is CASSLAGQGIYEQYF. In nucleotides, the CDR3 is TGTGCCAGCAGCTTGGCGGGACAGGGGATCTACGAGCAGTACTTC.

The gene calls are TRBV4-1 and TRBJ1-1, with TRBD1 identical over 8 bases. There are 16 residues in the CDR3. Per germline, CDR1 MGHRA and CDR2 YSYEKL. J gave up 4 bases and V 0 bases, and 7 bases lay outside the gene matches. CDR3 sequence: CASSQDGQGRSTEAFF. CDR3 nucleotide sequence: TGCGCCAGCAGCCAAGACGGACAGGGTAGAAGCACTGAAGCTTTCTTT.

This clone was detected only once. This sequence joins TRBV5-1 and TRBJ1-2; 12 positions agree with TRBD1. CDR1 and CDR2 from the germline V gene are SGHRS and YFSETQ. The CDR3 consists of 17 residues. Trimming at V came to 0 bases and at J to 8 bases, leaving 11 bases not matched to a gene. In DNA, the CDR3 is TGCGCCAGCAGCTTGGGCAGTTACGGGACAGGGGGCCAAGGCTACACCTTC. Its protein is CASSLGSYGTGGQGYTF.

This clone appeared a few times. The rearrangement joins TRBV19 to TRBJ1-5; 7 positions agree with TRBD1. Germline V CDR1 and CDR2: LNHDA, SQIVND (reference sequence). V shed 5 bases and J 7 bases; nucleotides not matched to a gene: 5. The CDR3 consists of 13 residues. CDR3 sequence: CASSPGDRQPQHF. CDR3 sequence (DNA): TGTGCCAGTAGTCCCGGGGACAGACAGCCCCAGCATTTT.

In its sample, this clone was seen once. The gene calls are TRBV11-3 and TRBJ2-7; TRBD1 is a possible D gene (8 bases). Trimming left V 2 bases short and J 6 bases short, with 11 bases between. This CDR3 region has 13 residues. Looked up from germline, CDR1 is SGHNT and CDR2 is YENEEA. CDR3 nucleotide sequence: TGTGCCAGCAGCTTAAACAGGGGGGGCGAGCAGTACTTC. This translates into CASSLNRGGEQYF.